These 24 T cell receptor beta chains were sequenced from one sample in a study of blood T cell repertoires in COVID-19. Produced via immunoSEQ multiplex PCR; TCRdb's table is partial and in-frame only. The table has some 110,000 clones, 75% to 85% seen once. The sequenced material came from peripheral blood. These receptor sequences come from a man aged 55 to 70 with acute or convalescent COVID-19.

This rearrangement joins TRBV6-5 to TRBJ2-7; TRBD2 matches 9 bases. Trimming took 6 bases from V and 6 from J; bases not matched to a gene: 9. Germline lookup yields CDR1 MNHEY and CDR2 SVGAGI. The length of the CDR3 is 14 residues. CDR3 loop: CASRNLAGAAEQYF. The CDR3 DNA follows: TGTGCCAGCAGGAACTTAGCGGGAGCCGCCGAGCAGTACTTC.

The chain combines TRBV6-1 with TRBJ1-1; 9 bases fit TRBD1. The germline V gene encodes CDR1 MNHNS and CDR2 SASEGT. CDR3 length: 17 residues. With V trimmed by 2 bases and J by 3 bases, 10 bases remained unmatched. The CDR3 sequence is CASSESVGDRGYTEAFF. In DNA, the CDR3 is TGTGCCAGCAGTGAATCCGTCGGTGACAGGGGGTACACTGAAGCTTTCTTT.

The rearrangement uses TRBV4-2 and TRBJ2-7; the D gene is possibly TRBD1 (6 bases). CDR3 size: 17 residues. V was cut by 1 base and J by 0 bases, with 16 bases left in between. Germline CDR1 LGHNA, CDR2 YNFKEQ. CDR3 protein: CASSQAKTGSGSYEQYF. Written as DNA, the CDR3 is TGTGCCAGCAGCCAAGCAAAAACAGGGTCGGGCTCCTACGAGCAGTACTTC.

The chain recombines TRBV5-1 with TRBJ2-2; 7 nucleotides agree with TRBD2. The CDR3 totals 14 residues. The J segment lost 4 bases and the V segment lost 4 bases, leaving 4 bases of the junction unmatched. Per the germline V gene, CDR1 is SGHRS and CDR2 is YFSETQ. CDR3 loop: CASSLSGGTGELFF. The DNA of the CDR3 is TGCGCCAGCAGCCTTTCGGGGGGCACCGGGGAGCTGTTTTTT.

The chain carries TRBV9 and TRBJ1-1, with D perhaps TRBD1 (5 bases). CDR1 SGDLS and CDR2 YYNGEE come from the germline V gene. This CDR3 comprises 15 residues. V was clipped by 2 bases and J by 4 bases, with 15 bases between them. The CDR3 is CASSVKGEGGTEAFF. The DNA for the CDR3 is TGTGCCAGCAGCGTTAAAGGGGAAGGCGGCACTGAAGCTTTCTTT.

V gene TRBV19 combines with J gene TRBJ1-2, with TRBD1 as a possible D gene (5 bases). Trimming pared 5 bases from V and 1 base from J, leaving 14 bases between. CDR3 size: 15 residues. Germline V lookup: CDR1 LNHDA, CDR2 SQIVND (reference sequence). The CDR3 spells CASSAAGTRNYGYTF. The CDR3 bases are TGTGCCAGTAGTGCAGCCGGGACTCGTAACTATGGCTACACCTTC.

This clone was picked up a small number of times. The CDR3 loop reads CASSLGPLSGGAYEQYF. CDR3 bases: TGTGCCAGCAGCTTAGGGCCCCTTAGCGGGGGTGCCTACGAGCAGTACTTC. The gene calls are TRBV7-2 and TRBJ2-7; 9 bases fit TRBD2. Germline values: CDR1 SGHTA, CDR2 FQGNSA. The CDR3 totals 17 residues. Trimming at V came to 1 base and at J to 2 bases, leaving 9 bases not matched to a gene. The whole variable domain, filled in from reference TRBV7-2 and TRBJ2-7, reads GAGVSQSPSNKVTEKGKDVELRCDPISGHTALYWYRQSLGQGLEFLIYFQGNSAPDKSGLPSDRFSAERTGGSVSTLTIQRTQQEDSAVYLCASSLGPLSGGAYEQYFGPGTRLTVT.

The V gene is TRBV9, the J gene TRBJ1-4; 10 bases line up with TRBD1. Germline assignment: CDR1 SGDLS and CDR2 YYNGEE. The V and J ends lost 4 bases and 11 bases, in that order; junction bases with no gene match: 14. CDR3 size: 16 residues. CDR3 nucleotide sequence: TGTGCCAGCAGCCCTTCACCGACAGGGGGCGAGCGGAAACTGTTTTTT. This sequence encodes CASSPSPTGGERKLFF.

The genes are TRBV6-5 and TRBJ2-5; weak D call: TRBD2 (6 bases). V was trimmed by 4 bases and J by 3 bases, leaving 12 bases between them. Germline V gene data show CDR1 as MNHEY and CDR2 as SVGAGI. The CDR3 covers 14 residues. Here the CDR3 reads CASSSEGTEETQYF. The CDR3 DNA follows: TGTGCCAGCAGTTCGGAGGGGACGGAAGAGACCCAGTACTTC.

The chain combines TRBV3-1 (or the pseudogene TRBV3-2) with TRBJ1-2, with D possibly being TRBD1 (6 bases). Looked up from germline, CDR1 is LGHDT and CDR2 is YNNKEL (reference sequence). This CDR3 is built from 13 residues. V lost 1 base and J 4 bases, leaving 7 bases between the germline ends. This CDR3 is CASSQGGGYGYTF. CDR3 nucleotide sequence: TGTGCCAGCAGCCAAGGAGGGGGCTATGGCTACACCTTC.

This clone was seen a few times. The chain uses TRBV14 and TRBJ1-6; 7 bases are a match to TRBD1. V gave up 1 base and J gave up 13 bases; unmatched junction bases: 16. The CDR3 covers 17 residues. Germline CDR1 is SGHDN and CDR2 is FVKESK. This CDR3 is CASSQALNPGQTLPLHF. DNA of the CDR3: TGTGCCAGCAGCCAAGCCCTCAACCCGGGACAGACATTGCCCCTCCACTTT.

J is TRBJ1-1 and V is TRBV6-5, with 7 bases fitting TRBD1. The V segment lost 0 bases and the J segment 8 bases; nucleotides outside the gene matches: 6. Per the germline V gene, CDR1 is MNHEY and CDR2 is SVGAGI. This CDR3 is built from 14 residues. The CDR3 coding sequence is TGTGCCAGCAGTTACTCCTCGGGCAGGGGGGAAGCTTTCTTT. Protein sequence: CASSYSSGRGEAFF.

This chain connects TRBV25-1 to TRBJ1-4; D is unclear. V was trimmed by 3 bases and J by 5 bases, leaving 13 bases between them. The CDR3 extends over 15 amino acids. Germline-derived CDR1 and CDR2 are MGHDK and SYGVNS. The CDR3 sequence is CASSDLFGKNEKLFF. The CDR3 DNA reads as TGTGCCAGCAGTGACCTCTTCGGGAAGAATGAAAAACTGTTTTTT.

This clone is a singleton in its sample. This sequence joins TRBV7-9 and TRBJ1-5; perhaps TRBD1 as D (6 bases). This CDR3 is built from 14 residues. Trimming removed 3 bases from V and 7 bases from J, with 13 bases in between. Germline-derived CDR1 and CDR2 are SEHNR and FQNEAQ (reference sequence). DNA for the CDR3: TGTGCCAGCAGCTTCCCGGGACAAGCGCAGCCCCAGCATTTT. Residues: CASSFPGQAQPQHF. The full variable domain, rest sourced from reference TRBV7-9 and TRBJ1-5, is DTGVSQNPRHKITKRGQNVTFRCDPISEHNRLYWYRQTLGQGPEFLTYFQNEAQLEKSRLLSDRFSAERPKGSFSTLEIQRTEQGDSAMYLCASSFPGQAQPQHFGDGTRLSIL.

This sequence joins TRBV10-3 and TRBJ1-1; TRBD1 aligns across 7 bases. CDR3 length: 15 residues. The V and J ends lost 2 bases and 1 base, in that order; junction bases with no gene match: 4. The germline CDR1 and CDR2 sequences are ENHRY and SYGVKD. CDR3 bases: TGTGCCATCAGTGAGACCGGACAGGAGAACACTGAAGCTTTCTTT. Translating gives CAISETGQENTEAFF.

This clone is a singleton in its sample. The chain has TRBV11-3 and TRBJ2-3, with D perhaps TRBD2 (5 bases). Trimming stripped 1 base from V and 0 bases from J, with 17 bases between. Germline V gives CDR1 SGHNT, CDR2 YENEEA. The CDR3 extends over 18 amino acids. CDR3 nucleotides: TGTGCCAGCAGCTTAGGACTAACGATTGAGTCTAGCACAGATACGCAGTATTTT. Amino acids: CASSLGLTIESSTDTQYF.

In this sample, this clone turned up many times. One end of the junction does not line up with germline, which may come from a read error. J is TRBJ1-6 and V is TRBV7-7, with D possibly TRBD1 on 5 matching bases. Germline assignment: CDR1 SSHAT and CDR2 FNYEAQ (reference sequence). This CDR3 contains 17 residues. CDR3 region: CASSLAVGGTYHSPLHF. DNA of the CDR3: TGTGCTAGCAGCTTAGCTGTGGGGGGGACTTATCATTCACCCCTCCACTTT.

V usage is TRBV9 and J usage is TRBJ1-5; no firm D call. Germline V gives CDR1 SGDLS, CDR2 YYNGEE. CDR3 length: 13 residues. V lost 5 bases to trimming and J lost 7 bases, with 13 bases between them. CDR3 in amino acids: CASSFGPGQPQHF. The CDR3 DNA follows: TGTGCCAGCAGTTTTGGACCGGGACAGCCCCAGCATTTT.

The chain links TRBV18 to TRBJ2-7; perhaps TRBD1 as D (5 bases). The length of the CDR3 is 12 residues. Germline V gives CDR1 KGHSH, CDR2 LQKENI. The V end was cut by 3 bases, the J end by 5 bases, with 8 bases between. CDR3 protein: CASSPAGNEQYF. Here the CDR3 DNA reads TGTGCCAGCTCACCTGCAGGGAACGAGCAGTACTTC. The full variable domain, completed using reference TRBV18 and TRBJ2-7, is NAGVMQNPRHLVRRRGQEARLRCSPMKGHSHVYWYRQLPEEGLKFMVYLQKENIIDESGMPKERFSAEFPKEGPSILRIQQVVRGDSAAYFCASSPAGNEQYFGPGTRLTVT.

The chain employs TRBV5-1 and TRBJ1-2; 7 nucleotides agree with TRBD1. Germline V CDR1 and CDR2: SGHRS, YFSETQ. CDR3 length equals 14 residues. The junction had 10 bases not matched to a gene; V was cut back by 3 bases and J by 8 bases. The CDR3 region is CASSSQEGAGGYTF. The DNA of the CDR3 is TGCGCCAGCAGCTCCCAAGAGGGGGCGGGAGGCTACACCTTC.

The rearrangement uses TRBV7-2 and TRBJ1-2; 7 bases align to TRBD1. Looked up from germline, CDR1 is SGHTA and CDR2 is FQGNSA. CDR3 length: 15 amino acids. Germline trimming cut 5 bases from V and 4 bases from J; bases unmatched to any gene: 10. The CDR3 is CASSPQQGKSYGYTF. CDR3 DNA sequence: TGTGCCAGCAGCCCGCAACAGGGGAAAAGCTATGGCTACACCTTC.

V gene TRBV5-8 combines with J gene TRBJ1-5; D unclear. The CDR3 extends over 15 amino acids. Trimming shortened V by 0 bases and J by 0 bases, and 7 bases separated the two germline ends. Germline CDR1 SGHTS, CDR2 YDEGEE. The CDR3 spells CASSLGQYSNQPQHF. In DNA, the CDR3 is TGTGCCAGCAGCTTGGGGCAGTATAGCAATCAGCCCCAGCATTTT.

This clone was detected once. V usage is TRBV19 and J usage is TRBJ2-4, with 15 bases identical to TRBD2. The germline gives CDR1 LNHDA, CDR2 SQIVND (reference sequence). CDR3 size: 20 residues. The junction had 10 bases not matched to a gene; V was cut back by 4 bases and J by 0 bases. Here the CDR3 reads CASSTGLAGGHEIAKNIQYF. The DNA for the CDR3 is TGTGCCAGTAGTACGGGACTAGCGGGGGGCCACGAGATAGCCAAAAACATTCAGTACTTC. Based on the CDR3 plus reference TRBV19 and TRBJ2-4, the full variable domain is DGGITQSPKYLFRKEGQNVTLSCEQNLNHDAMYWYRQDPGQGLRLIYYSQIVNDFQKGDIAEGYSVSREKKESFPLTVTSAQKNPTAFYLCASSTGLAGGHEIAKNIQYFGAGTRLSVL.

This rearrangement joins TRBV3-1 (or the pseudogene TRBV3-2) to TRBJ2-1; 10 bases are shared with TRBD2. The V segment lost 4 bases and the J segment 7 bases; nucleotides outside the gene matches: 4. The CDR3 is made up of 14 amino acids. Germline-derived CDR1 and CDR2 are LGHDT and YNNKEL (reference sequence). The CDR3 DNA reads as TGTGCCAGCAGCCGGGCGGGACTAGCGAATGAGCAGTTCTTC. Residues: CASSRAGLANEQFF.